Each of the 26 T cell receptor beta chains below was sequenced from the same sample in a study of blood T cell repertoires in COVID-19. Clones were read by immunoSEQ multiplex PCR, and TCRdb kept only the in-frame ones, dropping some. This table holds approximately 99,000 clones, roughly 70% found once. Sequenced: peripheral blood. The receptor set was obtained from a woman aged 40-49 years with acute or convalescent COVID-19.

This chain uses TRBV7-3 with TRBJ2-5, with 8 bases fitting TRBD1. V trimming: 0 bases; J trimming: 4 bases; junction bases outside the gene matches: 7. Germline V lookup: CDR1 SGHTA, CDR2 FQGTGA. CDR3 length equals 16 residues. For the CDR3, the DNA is TGTGCCAGCAGCTTAACCAGACAGGGGAATGGAGAGACCCAGTACTTC. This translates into CASSLTRQGNGETQYF.

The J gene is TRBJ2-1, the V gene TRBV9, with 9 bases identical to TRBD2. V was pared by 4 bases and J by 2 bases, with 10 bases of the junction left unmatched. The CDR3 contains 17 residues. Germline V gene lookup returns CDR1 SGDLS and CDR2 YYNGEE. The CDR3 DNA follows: TGTGCCAGCAGCCCAACAGGAGCGGGGGGAGCCTACAATGAGCAGTTCTTC. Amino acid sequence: CASSPTGAGGAYNEQFF. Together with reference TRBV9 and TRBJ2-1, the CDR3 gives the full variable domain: DSGVTQTPKHLITATGQRVTLRCSPRSGDLSVYWYQQSLDQGLQFLIQYYNGEERAKGNILERFSAQQFPDLHSELNLSSLELGDSALYFCASSPTGAGGAYNEQFFGPGTRLTVL.

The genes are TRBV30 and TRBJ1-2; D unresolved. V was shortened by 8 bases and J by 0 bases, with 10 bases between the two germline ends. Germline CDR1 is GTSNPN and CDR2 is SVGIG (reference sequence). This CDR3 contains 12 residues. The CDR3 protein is CASPGSNYGYTF. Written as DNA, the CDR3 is TGTGCCAGCCCAGGTTCTAACTATGGCTACACCTTC.

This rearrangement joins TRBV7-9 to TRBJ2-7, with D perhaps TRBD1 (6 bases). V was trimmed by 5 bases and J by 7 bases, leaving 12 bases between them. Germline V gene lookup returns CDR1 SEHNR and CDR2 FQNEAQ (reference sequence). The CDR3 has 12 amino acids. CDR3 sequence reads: CASSQGTPEQYF. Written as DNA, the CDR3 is TGTGCCAGCAGCCAAGGGACACCGGAGCAGTACTTC.

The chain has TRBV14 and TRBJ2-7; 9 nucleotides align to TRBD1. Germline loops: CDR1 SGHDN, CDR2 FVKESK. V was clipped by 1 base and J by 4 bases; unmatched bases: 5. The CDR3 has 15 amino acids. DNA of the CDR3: TGTGCCAGCAGCCAAGGGGGGACAGGGCGATACGAGCAGTACTTC. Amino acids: CASSQGGTGRYEQYF.

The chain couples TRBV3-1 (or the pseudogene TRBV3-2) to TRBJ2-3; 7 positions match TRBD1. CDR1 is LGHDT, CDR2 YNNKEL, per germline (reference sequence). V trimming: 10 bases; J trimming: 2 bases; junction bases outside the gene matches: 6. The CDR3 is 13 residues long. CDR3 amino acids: CATEGQSTDTQYF. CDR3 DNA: TGTGCCACCGAGGGACAGTCCACAGATACGCAGTATTTT.

CDR3 in amino acids: CASSGRVNQPQHF. In DNA, the CDR3 is TGTGCCAGCAGTGGGAGGGTAAATCAGCCCCAGCATTTT. The V call is TRBV2, the J call TRBJ1-5; D is unclear. V was shortened by 4 bases and J by 4 bases, with 8 bases between the two germline ends. The CDR3 loop spans 13 amino acids. CDR1 and CDR2 (germline): SNHLY, FYNNEI.

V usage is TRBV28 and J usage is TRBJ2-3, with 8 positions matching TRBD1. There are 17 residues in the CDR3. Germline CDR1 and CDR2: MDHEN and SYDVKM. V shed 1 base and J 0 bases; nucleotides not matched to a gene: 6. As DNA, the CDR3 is TGTGCCAGCAGTTTATTCCCGGGACAGGACAGCACAGATACGCAGTATTTT. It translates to CASSLFPGQDSTDTQYF.

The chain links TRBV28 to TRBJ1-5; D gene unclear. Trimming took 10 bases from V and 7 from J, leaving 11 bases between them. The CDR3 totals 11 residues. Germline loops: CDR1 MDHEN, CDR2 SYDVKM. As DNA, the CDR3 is TGTGCCACCGGAGTTGGCCAGCCCCAGCATTTT. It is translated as CATGVGQPQHF.

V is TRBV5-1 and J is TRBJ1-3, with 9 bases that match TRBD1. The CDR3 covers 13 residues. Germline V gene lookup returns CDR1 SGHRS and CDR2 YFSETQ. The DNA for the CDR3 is TGCACCCAACAGGGGGCGAAAGGAAACACCATATATTTT. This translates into CTQQGAKGNTIYF.

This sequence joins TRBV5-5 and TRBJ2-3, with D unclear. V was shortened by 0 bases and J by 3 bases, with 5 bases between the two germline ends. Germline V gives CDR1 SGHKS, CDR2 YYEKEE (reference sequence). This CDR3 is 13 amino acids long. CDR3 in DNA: TGTGCCAGCAGCTTGGGGAGTACAGATACGCAGTATTTT. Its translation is CASSLGSTDTQYF.

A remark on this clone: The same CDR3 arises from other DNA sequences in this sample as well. The CDR3 DNA follows: TGTGCCAGCAGTGAATTGAGAGGCAATCAGCCCCAGCATTTT. Residues: CASSELRGNQPQHF. The chain has TRBV6-1 and TRBJ1-5; D unclear. CDR1 is MNHNS, CDR2 SASEGT, per germline. V was pared by 2 bases and J by 2 bases, with 7 bases between. This CDR3 is built from 14 residues.

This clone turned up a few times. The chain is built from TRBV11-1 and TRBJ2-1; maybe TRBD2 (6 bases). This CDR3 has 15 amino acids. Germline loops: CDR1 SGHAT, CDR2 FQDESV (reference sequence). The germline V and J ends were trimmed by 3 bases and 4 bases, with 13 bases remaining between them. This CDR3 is CASSLWGDEYNEQFF. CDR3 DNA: TGTGCCAGCAGCTTGTGGGGGGATGAATACAATGAGCAGTTCTTC.

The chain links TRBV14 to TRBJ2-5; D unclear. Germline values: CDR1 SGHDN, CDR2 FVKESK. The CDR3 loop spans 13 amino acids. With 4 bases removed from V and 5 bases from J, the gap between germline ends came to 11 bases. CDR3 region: CASSPRLHETQYF. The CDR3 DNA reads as TGTGCCAGCAGCCCCAGGCTGCACGAGACCCAGTACTTC.

The CDR3 sequence is CASILGGAASTEAFF. The CDR3 region has the DNA TGTGCCAGCATCCTTGGGGGGGCGGCGAGCACTGAAGCTTTCTTT. The rearrangement links TRBV6-5 to TRBJ1-1; D is perhaps TRBD1 (6 bases). This CDR3 is 15 amino acids long. V was cut by 7 bases and J by 4 bases, with 19 bases left in between. Germline CDR1 and CDR2: MNHEY and SVGAGI.

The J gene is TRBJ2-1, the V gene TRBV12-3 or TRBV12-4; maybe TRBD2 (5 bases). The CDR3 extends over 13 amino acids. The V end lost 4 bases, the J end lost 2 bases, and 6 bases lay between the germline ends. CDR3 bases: TGTGCCAGCAGTTCCGGGGCCTACAATGAGCAGTTCTTC. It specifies CASSSGAYNEQFF.

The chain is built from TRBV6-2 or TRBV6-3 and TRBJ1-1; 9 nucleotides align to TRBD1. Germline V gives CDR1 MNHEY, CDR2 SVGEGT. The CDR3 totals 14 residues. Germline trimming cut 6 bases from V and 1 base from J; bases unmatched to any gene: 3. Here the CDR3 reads CASSLDRGNTEAFF. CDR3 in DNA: TGTGCCAGCAGCCTGGACAGGGGGAACACTGAAGCTTTCTTT.

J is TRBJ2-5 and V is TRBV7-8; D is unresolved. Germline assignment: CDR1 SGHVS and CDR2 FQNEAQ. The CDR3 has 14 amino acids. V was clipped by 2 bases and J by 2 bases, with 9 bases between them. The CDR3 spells CASSLFSAQETQYF. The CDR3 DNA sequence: TGTGCCAGCAGCTTATTCAGTGCTCAAGAGACCCAGTACTTC.

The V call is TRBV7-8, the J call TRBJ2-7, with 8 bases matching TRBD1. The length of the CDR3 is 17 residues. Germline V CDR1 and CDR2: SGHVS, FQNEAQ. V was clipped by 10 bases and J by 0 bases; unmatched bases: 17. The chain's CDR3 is CATTDVSATGASYEQYF. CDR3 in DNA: TGTGCCACCACCGACGTATCGGCGACAGGGGCCTCCTACGAGCAGTACTTC.

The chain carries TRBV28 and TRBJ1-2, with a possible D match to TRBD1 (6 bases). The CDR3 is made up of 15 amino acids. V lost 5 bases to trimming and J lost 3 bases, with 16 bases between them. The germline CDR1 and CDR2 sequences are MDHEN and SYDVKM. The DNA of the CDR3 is TGTGCCAGCAGTAAATGGACAGACGGGGACTATGGCTACACCTTC. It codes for CASSKWTDGDYGYTF.

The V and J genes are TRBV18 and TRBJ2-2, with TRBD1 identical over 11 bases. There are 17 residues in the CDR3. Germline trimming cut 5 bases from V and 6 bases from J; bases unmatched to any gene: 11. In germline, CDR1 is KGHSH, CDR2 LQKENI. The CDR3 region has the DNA TGTGCCAGCTCATTCTCCCGCGGACAGGGGGCTGCCGGGGAGCTGTTTTTT. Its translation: CASSFSRGQGAAGELFF.

As DNA, the CDR3 is TGTGCCAGCTCACCAGGGCAGTCCACCGGGGAGCTGTTTTTT. Its protein product is CASSPGQSTGELFF. The gene calls are TRBV18 and TRBJ2-2; D not certain. Trimming left V 2 bases short and J 4 bases short, with 8 bases between. Germline CDR1 is KGHSH and CDR2 is LQKENI. CDR3 size: 14 residues.

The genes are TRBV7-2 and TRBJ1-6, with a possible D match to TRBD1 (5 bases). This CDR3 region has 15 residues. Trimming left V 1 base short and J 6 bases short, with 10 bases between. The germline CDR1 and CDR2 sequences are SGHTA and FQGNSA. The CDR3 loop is CASSLDRGVNSPLHF. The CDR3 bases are TGTGCCAGCAGCTTAGATCGGGGGGTTAATTCACCCCTCCACTTT.

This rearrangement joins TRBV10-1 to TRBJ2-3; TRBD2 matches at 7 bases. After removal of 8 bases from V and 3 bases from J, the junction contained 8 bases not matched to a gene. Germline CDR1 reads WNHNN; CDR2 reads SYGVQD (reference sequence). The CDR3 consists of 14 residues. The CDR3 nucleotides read TGCGCCAGCCAGACTGATAGCGGGACAGATACGCAGTATTTT. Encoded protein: CASQTDSGTDTQYF.

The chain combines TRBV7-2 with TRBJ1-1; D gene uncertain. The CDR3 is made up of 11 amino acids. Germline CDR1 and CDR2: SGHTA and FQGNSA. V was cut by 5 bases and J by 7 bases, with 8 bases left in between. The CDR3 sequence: CASSRSYEAFF. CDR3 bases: TGTGCCAGCAGCCGTAGTTATGAAGCTTTCTTT.

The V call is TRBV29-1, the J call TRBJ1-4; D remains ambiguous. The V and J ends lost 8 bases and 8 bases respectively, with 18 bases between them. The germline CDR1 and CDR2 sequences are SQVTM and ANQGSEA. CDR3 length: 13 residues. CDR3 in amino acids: CSMTLRDREKLFF. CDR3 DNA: TGCAGCATGACACTCCGAGATCGGGAAAAACTGTTTTTT.